This T cell receptor (beta chain) was identified during a study of T cell responses to AZD1222 COVID-19 vaccine. Germline lookup yields CDR1 LGHNA and CDR2 YNFKEQ. This CDR3 comprises 13 residues. Trimming pared 1 base from V and 4 bases from J, leaving 8 bases between. The repertoire was sequenced with immunoSEQ multiplex PCR; TCRdb's copy has only in-frame clones and lacks some. The table records around 170,000 clones, just over 90% of them present only once. The sequences come from peripheral blood, collected on day 0 of AZD1222 vaccination. The origin of this receptor is an adult in good health. The J gene is TRBJ2-7, the V gene TRBV4-2; D is ambiguous. The CDR3 here is CASSQGATYEQYF. In nucleotides, the CDR3 is TGTGCCAGCAGCCAAGGGGCAACTTACGAGCAGTACTTC.